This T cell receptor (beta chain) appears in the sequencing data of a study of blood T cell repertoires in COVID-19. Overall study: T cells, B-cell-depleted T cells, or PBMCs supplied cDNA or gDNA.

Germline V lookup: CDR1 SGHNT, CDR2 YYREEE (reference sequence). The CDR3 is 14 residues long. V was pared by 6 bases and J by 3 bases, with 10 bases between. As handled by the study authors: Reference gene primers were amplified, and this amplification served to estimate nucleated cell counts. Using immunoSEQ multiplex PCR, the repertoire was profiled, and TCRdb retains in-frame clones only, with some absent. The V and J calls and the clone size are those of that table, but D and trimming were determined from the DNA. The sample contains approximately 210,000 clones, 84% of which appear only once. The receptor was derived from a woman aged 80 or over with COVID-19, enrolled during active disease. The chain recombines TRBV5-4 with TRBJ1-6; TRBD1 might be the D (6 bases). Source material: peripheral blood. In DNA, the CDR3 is TGTGCCAGCACCAGGGGAAGCTATAATTCACCCCTCCACTTT. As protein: CASTRGSYNSPLHF.